This paragraph reports one TCR beta chain. The data originate from a study of blood T cell repertoires in COVID-19. Sequencing was performed with immunoSEQ multiplex PCR; in TCRdb, only in-frame clones are kept and a portion is missing. The table has 50,000 to 60,000 clones, 85% to 90% seen once. Losses at the gene ends were 0 bases for V and 1 base for J; bases not matched to a gene: 4. From germline, CDR1 is WSHSY and CDR2 SAAADI. The CDR3 covers 16 residues. V is TRBV10-2 and J is TRBJ2-3; TRBD1 matches at 7 bases. The clonotype was recovered from a human donor in a cohort sampled during active COVID-19. The specimen was peripheral blood. This chain's CDR3 is CASSESGGSGTDTQYF. The CDR3 bases are TGCGCCAGCAGTGAGTCAGGGGGCTCGGGCACAGATACGCAGTATTTT.